Here is one T cell receptor beta chain with its context. Antigen unknown. The data were taken from a study of T cells after posttransplantation cyclophosphamide. Study-level findings and limits: Recipient CMV seropositivity and CMV reactivation strongly tracked TRB clonality. Blood and skin or GI T cell repertoires showed limited TRB overlap.

The method was immunoSEQ multiplex PCR; TCRdb's version includes in-frame clones alone and lacks a portion of them. The sample lists around 66,000 clones, around 93% occurring once. This related bone marrow graft donor gave peripheral blood on the day of marrow donation. Germline loops: CDR1 LNHDA, CDR2 SQIVND (reference sequence). This CDR3 region has 15 residues. V lost 6 bases to trimming and J lost 6 bases, with 21 bases between them. The rearrangement links TRBV19 to TRBJ2-7; D tentatively reads TRBD1 or TRBD2 (5 bases each). Sequencing was carried out using PBMCs. This sequence originates from a woman aged 25 to 39 in good health and a related stem cell transplant donor. Here the CDR3 DNA reads TGTGCCAGTAGGGGACGTGGGTCGGCTCCCCTCGAGCAGTACTTC. The encoded protein is CASRGRGSAPLEQYF.